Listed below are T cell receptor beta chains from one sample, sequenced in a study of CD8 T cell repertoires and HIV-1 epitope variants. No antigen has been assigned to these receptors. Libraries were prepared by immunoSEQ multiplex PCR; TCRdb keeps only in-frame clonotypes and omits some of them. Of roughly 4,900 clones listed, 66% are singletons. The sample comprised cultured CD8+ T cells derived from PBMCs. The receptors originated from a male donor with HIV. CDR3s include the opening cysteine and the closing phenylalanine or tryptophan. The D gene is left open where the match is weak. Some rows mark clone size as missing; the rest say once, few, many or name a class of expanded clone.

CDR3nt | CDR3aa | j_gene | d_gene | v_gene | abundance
TGTGCCAGCAGGGATAAAGAGACCCAGTACTTC | CASRDKETQYF | TRBJ2-5 | - | TRBV6-5 | -
TGTGCCAGCAGCTTAGAAGGGACAGGCTACAATGAGCAGTTCTTC | CASSLEGTGYNEQFF | TRBJ2-1 | TRBD1 | TRBV27 | -
TGCAGCGTTGGAGGGGGGCCAACTAATGAAAAACTGTTTTTT | CSVGGGPTNEKLFF | TRBJ1-4 | - | TRBV29-1 | -
TGTGCCAGCAGCTCGGGACAGGGGAACACTGAAGCTTTCTTT | CASSSGQGNTEAFF | TRBJ1-1 | TRBD1 | TRBV7-6 | -
TGTGCCAGCAGTTCTAACCAGGGGACCTACTCCTACGAGCAGTACTTC | CASSSNQGTYSYEQYF | TRBJ2-7 | - | TRBV28 | -
TGTGCCAGCAGTTCGCCCCTAAACTATGGCTACACCTTC | CASSSPLNYGYTF | TRBJ1-2 | - | TRBV28 | few
TGTGCCAGCAGCCTGACAGCTTTCAACACTGAAGCTTTCTTT | CASSLTAFNTEAFF | TRBJ1-1 | - | TRBV5-4 | -
TGTGCCAGCAGTCCGAGACAGAGCTACGAGCAGTACTTC | CASSPRQSYEQYF | TRBJ2-7 | - | TRBV6-5 | -
TGCGCCAGCAGCCAAGGGGGGGAGGAAACCGGGGAGCTGTTTTTT | CASSQGGEETGELFF | TRBJ2-2 | - | TRBV4-3 | once
TGTGCCAGCAGCTTGGGTTCGAGCGGGAGTACAGATACGCAGTATTTT | CASSLGSSGSTDTQYF | TRBJ2-3 | TRBD2 | TRBV5-5 | few
TGTGCCAGCAGTCGGGGAAGTGGAAACACCATATATTTT | CASSRGSGNTIYF | TRBJ1-3 | - | TRBV2 | few
TGTGCCAGCAGCCTGGTCGACAGGGGGCAAGAGACCCAGTACTTC | CASSLVDRGQETQYF | TRBJ2-5 | TRBD1 | TRBV6-5 | -
TGTGCCAGCAGTCCCCCGACTAGTGGGGCCGGGGAGCTGTTTTTT | CASSPPTSGAGELFF | TRBJ2-2 | - | TRBV6-5 | few
TGTGCCAGCAGTTTTAGTAGCAATCAGCCCCAGCATTTT | CASSFSSNQPQHF | TRBJ1-5 | - | TRBV28 | -
TGTGCCAGCAGTCTTAACCCCGGGCCCTCCTACGAGCAGTACTTC | CASSLNPGPSYEQYF | TRBJ2-7 | - | TRBV6-5 | -
TGTGCCAGCACGCTGGGACTAGCGGAGGTTGGCGAGCAGTACTTC | CASTLGLAEVGEQYF | TRBJ2-7 | TRBD2 | TRBV28 | -
TGTGCCAGCAGCTGGACTCCGAGCACCGGGGAGCTGTTTTTT | CASSWTPSTGELFF | TRBJ2-2 | - | TRBV7-9 | once
TGTGCCAGCAGTTTATATCGCCTGGGCTTGAACACTGAAGCTTTCTTT | CASSLYRLGLNTEAFF | TRBJ1-1 | - | TRBV28 | -
TGTGCCAGTTCGGACAGGGGTAATTCACCCCTCCACTTT | CASSDRGNSPLHF | TRBJ1-6 | TRBD1 | TRBV19 | -
TGCGCCAGCAGCCAAGCCGCCGACAGGCGCTACGAGCAGTACTTC | CASSQAADRRYEQYF | TRBJ2-7 | - | TRBV4-1 | -
TGTGCCAGCAGTTACTCGACCGGTGGGAATGAGCAGTTCTTC | CASSYSTGGNEQFF | TRBJ2-1 | - | TRBV6-5 | -
TGTGCCAGCAGCGTAGTGGCGGCGAATGAGCAGTTCTTC | CASSVVAANEQFF | TRBJ2-1 | - | TRBV9 | few
TGCGCCAGCAGCCGTATACTCGACTACGAGCAGTACTTC | CASSRILDYEQYF | TRBJ2-7 | - | TRBV4-1 | medium-sized
TGTGCCAGCAAACCCGCGGCCTACACCGGGGAGCTGTTTTTT | CASKPAAYTGELFF | TRBJ2-2 | - | TRBV7-6 | -
TGTGCCAGCAGTTTCCCGAATCTAAAAGGCACAGATACGCAGTATTTT | CASSFPNLKGTDTQYF | TRBJ2-3 | - | TRBV28 | -
TGTGCCAGCAGCTTCCTAACACCTCAAGAGACCCAGTACTTC | CASSFLTPQETQYF | TRBJ2-5 | - | TRBV5-6 | few
TGCGCCAGCAGCTTTGGGTGGGAGAACACTGAAGCTTTCTTT | CASSFGWENTEAFF | TRBJ1-1 | - | TRBV5-1 | few
TGTGCCAGCAGGGATGGGACTAGCGCCTACGAGCAGTACTTC | CASRDGTSAYEQYF | TRBJ2-7 | TRBD2 | TRBV6-5 | -
TGTGCTAGCAGCCCACCCTCCGGGACATTTAACACCGGGGAGCTGTTTTTT | CASSPPSGTFNTGELFF | TRBJ2-2 | - | TRBV7-7 | -